This is a list of T cell receptor beta chains from one sample in a study of human T cells and chemical hapten exposure. TCRdb passed the RACE reads through MiXCR, listing each CDR3 protein once. Among over 70,000 distinct CDR3 sequences listed, 9.5% to 13% were seen once. Here the sequenced sample was whole blood, taken in connection with sensitization to the hapten diphenylcyclopropenone (DPC). The source of these receptors is a young man with alopecia areata. Some clones in this sample may be carry-over from other donors' samples. Both conserved end residues are part of each CDR3. Fields, in order: J gene, V gene, CDR3 length, clone size, D gene, CDR3 DNA, CDR3 protein. A D gene is named only where the DNA matches it firmly. The size entry is marked missing in some rows and otherwise reads once, few, many or a size class.

J gene: TRBJ1-2; V gene: TRBV7-9; CDR3 length: 13; clone size: few; D gene: NA; CDR3 DNA: TGTGCCAGCAGCTTAGGGACTCACTATGGCTACACCTTC; CDR3 protein: CASSLGTHYGYTF
J gene: TRBJ2-1; V gene: TRBV4-3; CDR3 length: 15; clone size: few; D gene: TRBD2; CDR3 DNA: TGCGCCAGCAGCATGGCGGGGGGGTCTGTCAATGAGCAGTTCTTC; CDR3 protein: CASSMAGGSVNEQFF
J gene: TRBJ2-1; V gene: TRBV5-4; CDR3 length: 15; clone size: NA; D gene: TRBD1; CDR3 DNA: TGTGCCAGCAGCTTGGGACAGGGGGGAAACAATGAGCAGTTCTTC; CDR3 protein: CASSLGQGGNNEQFF
J gene: TRBJ2-3; V gene: TRBV20-1; CDR3 length: 8; clone size: few; D gene: NA; CDR3 DNA: TGCAGTGCTAGCCTCGGGGTTTTT; CDR3 protein: CSASLGVF
J gene: TRBJ1-2; V gene: TRBV9; CDR3 length: 14; clone size: many; D gene: TRBD1; CDR3 DNA: TGTGCCAGCAGCGCAGGGGGCGCGAGCTATGGCTACACCTTC; CDR3 protein: CASSAGGASYGYTF
J gene: TRBJ2-7; V gene: TRBV7-8; CDR3 length: 13; clone size: few; D gene: NA; CDR3 DNA: TGTGCCAGCAGCACTTTGGCCGGGGGTCAGCAGTACTTC; CDR3 protein: CASSTLAGGQQYF
J gene: TRBJ2-5; V gene: TRBV7-8; CDR3 length: 13; clone size: few; D gene: NA; CDR3 DNA: TGTGCCAGCAGCTTAAGGGGGGAACGGACCCAGTACTTC; CDR3 protein: CASSLRGERTQYF
J gene: TRBJ2-5; V gene: TRBV20-1; CDR3 length: 14; clone size: NA; D gene: NA; CDR3 DNA: TGCAGTGCTAGCGAACCCGGACTGGAAGAGACCCAGTACTTC; CDR3 protein: CSASEPGLEETQYF
J gene: TRBJ2-5; V gene: TRBV11-2; CDR3 length: 14; clone size: few; D gene: NA; CDR3 DNA: TGTGCCAGCAGCTTAGTCGGATATGAAGAGACCCAGTACTTC; CDR3 protein: CASSLVGYEETQYF
J gene: TRBJ2-5; V gene: TRBV11-2; CDR3 length: 14; clone size: NA; D gene: NA; CDR3 DNA: TGTGCCAGCAGCTCGACTAGATACACGGAGACCCAGTACTTC; CDR3 protein: CASSSTRYTETQYF
J gene: TRBJ2-7; V gene: TRBV24-1; CDR3 length: 13; clone size: NA; D gene: NA; CDR3 DNA: TGTGCCACCAGTGATTTGATTGGAGGCGAGCAGTACTTC; CDR3 protein: CATSDLIGGEQYF
J gene: TRBJ1-2; V gene: TRBV7-2; CDR3 length: 16; clone size: few; D gene: TRBD1; CDR3 DNA: TGTGCCAGCAGCTTAATGCAGGGGGGATCTAACTATGGCTACACCTTC; CDR3 protein: CASSLMQGGSNYGYTF
J gene: TRBJ1-4; V gene: TRBV7-2; CDR3 length: 13; clone size: NA; D gene: NA; CDR3 DNA: TGTGCCAGCAAAACAGGGAATGTGGAAAAACTGTTTTTT; CDR3 protein: CASKTGNVEKLFF
J gene: TRBJ2-5; V gene: TRBV28; CDR3 length: 15; clone size: NA; D gene: TRBD2; CDR3 DNA: TGTGCCAGCAGTTTTAAATTAGCGGGGCCCGGGGCTCGGTACTTC; CDR3 protein: CASSFKLAGPGARYF
J gene: TRBJ1-5; V gene: TRBV6-5; CDR3 length: 19; clone size: many; D gene: NA; CDR3 DNA: TGTGCCAGCAGTTACTCGTCGGAGGGGATACGTACTGGCAATCAGCCCCAGCATTTT; CDR3 protein: CASSYSSEGIRTGNQPQHF
J gene: TRBJ2-7; V gene: TRBV7-9; CDR3 length: 12; clone size: many; D gene: TRBD1; CDR3 DNA: TGTGCCAGCAGCCGGCAGGGGGACGAGCAGTACTTC; CDR3 protein: CASSRQGDEQYF
J gene: TRBJ1-1; V gene: TRBV10-3; CDR3 length: 14; clone size: NA; D gene: TRBD1; CDR3 DNA: TGTGCCATCAGCCAGGGACAGGGTGGCACTGAAGCTTTCTTT; CDR3 protein: CAISQGQGGTEAFF
J gene: TRBJ2-3; V gene: TRBV27; CDR3 length: 17; clone size: few; D gene: TRBD1; CDR3 DNA: TGTGCCAGCAGTTTAATTCATGTGAGACAGGGAGCAGATACGCAGTATTTT; CDR3 protein: CASSLIHVRQGADTQYF
J gene: TRBJ2-1; V gene: TRBV29-1; CDR3 length: 16; clone size: NA; D gene: NA; CDR3 DNA: TGCAGCGTTGGAATGTCTCGACGGGATTTCTACAATGAGCAGTTCTTC; CDR3 protein: CSVGMSRRDFYNEQFF
J gene: TRBJ2-3; V gene: TRBV27; CDR3 length: 15; clone size: NA; D gene: TRBD1; CDR3 DNA: TGTGCCAGCAGTCCGTGGGACAGGCCAGGGGGTACGCAGTATTTT; CDR3 protein: CASSPWDRPGGTQYF
J gene: TRBJ1-4; V gene: TRBV10-3; CDR3 length: 15; clone size: many; D gene: NA; CDR3 DNA: TGTGCCATCAGTGAAAAGGGGCAGACTAATGAAAAACTGTTTTTT; CDR3 protein: CAISEKGQTNEKLFF
J gene: TRBJ2-7; V gene: TRBV6-5; CDR3 length: 15; clone size: NA; D gene: TRBD1; CDR3 DNA: TGTGCCAGCAGACCCTACAGGGGCGGAAGTTACGAGCAGTACTTC; CDR3 protein: CASRPYRGGSYEQYF
J gene: TRBJ2-1; V gene: TRBV28; CDR3 length: 14; clone size: once; D gene: NA; CDR3 DNA: TGTGCCAGCAGTCAAGGGACGATGGTTTTGGAGCAGTTCTTC; CDR3 protein: CASSQGTMVLEQFF
J gene: TRBJ1-5; V gene: TRBV6-6; CDR3 length: 15; clone size: NA; D gene: NA; CDR3 DNA: TGTGCCAGCAGTTACTTCGTTGGTTGGTCTCAGCCCCAGCATTTT; CDR3 protein: CASSYFVGWSQPQHF
J gene: TRBJ1-1; V gene: TRBV4-3; CDR3 length: 15; clone size: many; D gene: NA; CDR3 DNA: TGCGCCAGCAGCCAAGACCTGGGGGGTAAGACTGAAGCTTTCTTT; CDR3 protein: CASSQDLGGKTEAFF
J gene: TRBJ1-2; V gene: TRBV6-2/TRBV6-3; CDR3 length: 14; clone size: few; D gene: NA; CDR3 DNA: TGTGCCAGCGGCGGGACACAGACTAACTATGGCTACACCTTC; CDR3 protein: CASGGTQTNYGYTF
J gene: TRBJ2-3; V gene: TRBV5-4; CDR3 length: 14; clone size: NA; D gene: NA; CDR3 DNA: TGTGCCAGCAGCACGGGACGGTTTGAAGATACGCAGTATTTT; CDR3 protein: CASSTGRFEDTQYF
J gene: TRBJ2-2; V gene: TRBV7-2; CDR3 length: 14; clone size: NA; D gene: NA; CDR3 DNA: TGTGCCAGCAGTTTTGACAGCCGCACCGGGGAGCTGATTTTT; CDR3 protein: CASSFDSRTGELIF
J gene: TRBJ2-2; V gene: TRBV27; CDR3 length: 12; clone size: few; D gene: TRBD1; CDR3 DNA: TGTGCCAGCCGACAGGGTGGCGGGGAGCTGTTTTTT; CDR3 protein: CASRQGGGELFF
J gene: TRBJ1-1; V gene: TRBV11-2; CDR3 length: 15; clone size: many; D gene: TRBD1; CDR3 DNA: TGTGCCAGCAGCTGGGGGACAGGGCCTAACACTGAAGCTTTCTTT; CDR3 protein: CASSWGTGPNTEAFF
J gene: TRBJ2-5; V gene: TRBV5-1; CDR3 length: 11; clone size: few; D gene: NA; CDR3 DNA: TGCGCCAGCAGCTGGCAAGAGACCCAGTACTTC; CDR3 protein: CASSWQETQYF
J gene: TRBJ2-5; V gene: TRBV7-6; CDR3 length: 16; clone size: NA; D gene: NA; CDR3 DNA: TGTGCCAGCAGCTTATTCGTGGAATTGTACCAAGAGACCCAGTACTTC; CDR3 protein: CASSLFVELYQETQYF
J gene: TRBJ1-2; V gene: TRBV18; CDR3 length: 17; clone size: few; D gene: TRBD1; CDR3 DNA: TGTGCCAGCTCACAAACCGGACAGGGAAAAGCTTCATTTGGCTACACCTTC; CDR3 protein: CASSQTGQGKASFGYTF
J gene: TRBJ2-1; V gene: TRBV24-1; CDR3 length: 16; clone size: many; D gene: TRBD2; CDR3 DNA: TGTGCCACCAGTGATGGCAAGCGGGGGGGCTACAATGAGCAGTTCTTC; CDR3 protein: CATSDGKRGGYNEQFF
J gene: TRBJ2-5; V gene: TRBV6-2/TRBV6-3; CDR3 length: 14; clone size: many; D gene: NA; CDR3 DNA: TGTGCCAGCTCCTTCCGGGACCCCGGGAAGACCCAGTACTTC; CDR3 protein: CASSFRDPGKTQYF
J gene: TRBJ2-2; V gene: TRBV11-2; CDR3 length: 15; clone size: few; D gene: NA; CDR3 DNA: TGTGCCAGCAGCCCGCGCGGGCGCGTCACCGGGGAGCTGTTTTTT; CDR3 protein: CASSPRGRVTGELFF
J gene: TRBJ2-7; V gene: TRBV7-9; CDR3 length: 11; clone size: few; D gene: NA; CDR3 DNA: TGTGCCAGCAGCTGCTACTACGAGCAGTACTTC; CDR3 protein: CASSCYYEQYF
J gene: TRBJ2-1; V gene: TRBV6-2/TRBV6-3; CDR3 length: 13; clone size: many; D gene: TRBD1; CDR3 DNA: TGTGCCAGCCGGACAGGGGGCCCCAATGAGCAGTTCTTC; CDR3 protein: CASRTGGPNEQFF
J gene: TRBJ1-1; V gene: TRBV12-3/TRBV12-4; CDR3 length: 13; clone size: NA; D gene: TRBD1; CDR3 DNA: TGTGCCAGCAGTCCCGACAGGGTCACTGAAGCTTTCTTT; CDR3 protein: CASSPDRVTEAFF
J gene: TRBJ1-5; V gene: TRBV10-3; CDR3 length: 15; clone size: NA; D gene: NA; CDR3 DNA: TGTGCCATCAGTGAGGGCAGAGTTGGCAATCAGCCCCAGCATTTT; CDR3 protein: CAISEGRVGNQPQHF
J gene: TRBJ1-5; V gene: TRBV20-1; CDR3 length: 13; clone size: many; D gene: TRBD1; CDR3 DNA: TGCAGTGCTAGCAGGGGGCCAGGTCAGCCCCAGCATTTT; CDR3 protein: CSASRGPGQPQHF
J gene: TRBJ1-1; V gene: TRBV29-1; CDR3 length: 11; clone size: few; D gene: NA; CDR3 DNA: TGCAGCATTGGGGGGGAGACTGAAGCTTTCTTT; CDR3 protein: CSIGGETEAFF
J gene: TRBJ1-5; V gene: TRBV9; CDR3 length: 16; clone size: few; D gene: TRBD1; CDR3 DNA: TGTGCCAGCAGCGTAGGGCCCTCAGGGGGCGGTCAGCCCCAGCATTTT; CDR3 protein: CASSVGPSGGGQPQHF
J gene: TRBJ2-3; V gene: TRBV29-1; CDR3 length: 13; clone size: few; D gene: NA; CDR3 DNA: TGCAGCGCAGCGGTTCCCAGCCCAGATACGCAGTATTTT; CDR3 protein: CSAAVPSPDTQYF
J gene: TRBJ1-5; V gene: TRBV6-5; CDR3 length: 14; clone size: NA; D gene: NA; CDR3 DNA: TGTGCCAGCAGTTACGGTTATAGCAATCAGCCCCAGCATTTT; CDR3 protein: CASSYGYSNQPQHF
J gene: TRBJ1-3; V gene: TRBV28; CDR3 length: 15; clone size: NA; D gene: NA; CDR3 DNA: TGTGCCAGCAGTTTAGGAGGGGCGGAAGGAAACACCATATATTTT; CDR3 protein: CASSLGGAEGNTIYF
J gene: TRBJ2-3; V gene: TRBV5-4; CDR3 length: 13; clone size: NA; D gene: NA; CDR3 DNA: TGTGCCAGCAGCTCCCCCAGGGGAGATACGCAGTATTTT; CDR3 protein: CASSSPRGDTQYF
J gene: TRBJ1-4; V gene: TRBV7-9; CDR3 length: 15; clone size: few; D gene: NA; CDR3 DNA: TGTGTCAGCAGCCCGGAGGACAGACAACCTGAAAAACTGTTTTTT; CDR3 protein: CVSSPEDRQPEKLFF
J gene: TRBJ2-7; V gene: TRBV20-1; CDR3 length: 15; clone size: few; D gene: TRBD2; CDR3 DNA: TGCAGTGCTAGGGATTCACTCCTAGCGGACTACGAGCAGTACTTC; CDR3 protein: CSARDSLLADYEQYF
J gene: TRBJ1-6; V gene: TRBV10-3; CDR3 length: 14; clone size: few; D gene: NA; CDR3 DNA: TGTGCCATCAGTGAGTTGCTCTATAATTCACCCCTCCACTTT; CDR3 protein: CAISELLYNSPLHF